This T cell receptor beta chain is from a study of response to subunit inactivated influenza vaccine. Study conclusions and caveats: It was suggested by the authors that few new T cells are recruited by each seasonal influenza vaccination.

TCRdb called the RT-PCR reads again in MiXCR, with one record for every CDR3 protein. The data show fewer than 750,000 distinct CDR3 sequences, roughly 15% seen once. As to this clonotype: The antigen is not known.

CDR1 and CDR2 from the germline V gene are SQVTM and ANQGSEA. V gave up 2 bases and J gave up 4 bases, with 14 bases separating them. This CDR3 has 14 residues. The specimen was PBMCs from blood, collected about 13 days after vaccination. The receptor was isolated from a man in his fifties who received an inactivated influenza vaccine. The chain is built from TRBV29-1 and TRBJ2-5, with D perhaps matching TRBD1 (5 bases). In nucleotides, the CDR3 is TGCAGCGTTGAATGGGCAGGGAAGGGAGAGACCCAGTACTTC. Residues: CSVEWAGKGETQYF.